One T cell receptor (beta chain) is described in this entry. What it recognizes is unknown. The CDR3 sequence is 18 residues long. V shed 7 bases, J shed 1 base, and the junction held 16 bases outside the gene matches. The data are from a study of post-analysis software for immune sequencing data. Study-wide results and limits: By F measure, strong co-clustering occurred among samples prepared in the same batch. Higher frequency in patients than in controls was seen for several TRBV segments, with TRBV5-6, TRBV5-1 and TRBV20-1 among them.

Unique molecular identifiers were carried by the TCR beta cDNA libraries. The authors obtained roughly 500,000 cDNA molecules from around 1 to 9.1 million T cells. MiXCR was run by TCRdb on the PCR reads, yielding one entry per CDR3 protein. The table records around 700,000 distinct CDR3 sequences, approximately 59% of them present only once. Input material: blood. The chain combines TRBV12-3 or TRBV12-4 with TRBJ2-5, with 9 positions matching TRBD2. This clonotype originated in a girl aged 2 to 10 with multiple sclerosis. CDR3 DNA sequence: TGTGCCAGCAAAACCCGGCGGGTAGCGGGGGCACCCCAAGAGACCCAGTACTTC. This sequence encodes CASKTRRVAGAPQETQYF.